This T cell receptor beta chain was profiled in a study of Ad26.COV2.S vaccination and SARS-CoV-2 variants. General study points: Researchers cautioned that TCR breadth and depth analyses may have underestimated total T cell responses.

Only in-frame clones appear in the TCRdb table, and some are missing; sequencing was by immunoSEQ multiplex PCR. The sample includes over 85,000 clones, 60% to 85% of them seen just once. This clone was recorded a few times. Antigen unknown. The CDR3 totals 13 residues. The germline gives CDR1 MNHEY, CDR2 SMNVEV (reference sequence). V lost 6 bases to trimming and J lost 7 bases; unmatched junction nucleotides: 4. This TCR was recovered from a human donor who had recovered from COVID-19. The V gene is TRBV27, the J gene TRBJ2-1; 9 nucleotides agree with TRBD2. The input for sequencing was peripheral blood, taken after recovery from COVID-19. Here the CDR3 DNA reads TGTGCCAGCAGGCGGGGGGGGGCGAATGAGCAGTTCTTC. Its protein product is CASRRGGANEQFF.